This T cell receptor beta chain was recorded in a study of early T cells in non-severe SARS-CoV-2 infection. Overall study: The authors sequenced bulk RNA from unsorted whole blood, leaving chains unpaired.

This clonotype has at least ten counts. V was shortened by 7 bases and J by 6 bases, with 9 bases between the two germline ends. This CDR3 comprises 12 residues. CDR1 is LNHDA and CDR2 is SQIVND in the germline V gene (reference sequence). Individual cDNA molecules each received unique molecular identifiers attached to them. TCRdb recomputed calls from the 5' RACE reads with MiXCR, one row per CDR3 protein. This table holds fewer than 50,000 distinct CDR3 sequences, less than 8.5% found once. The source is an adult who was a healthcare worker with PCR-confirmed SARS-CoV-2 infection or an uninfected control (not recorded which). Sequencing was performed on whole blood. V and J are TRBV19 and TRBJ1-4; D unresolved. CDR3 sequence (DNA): TGTGCCAGTACTAACCGGGATGAAAAACTGTTTTTT. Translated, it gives CASTNRDEKLFF.